A single sample gave rise to the 11 T cell receptor beta chains below, sequenced in a study of Ad26.COV2.S vaccination and SARS-CoV-2 variants. Produced via immunoSEQ multiplex PCR; TCRdb's table is partial and in-frame only. In the table there are over 400,000 clones, around 90% of which are singletons. Stated treatment: roughly 18 received Ad26.COV2.S at low or high dose, single or two shots; five or six received placebo; per-sample allocation not given. Samples came from day 63 after the first vaccine or placebo injection. This specimen was peripheral blood, taken in a trial of Ad26.COV2.S vaccine versus placebo. The receptors stem from a person aged 18-65 years who received the Ad26.COV2.S COVID-19 vaccine or a placebo.

The chain uses TRBV4-1 and TRBJ1-5, with 7 bases matching TRBD1. The germline gives CDR1 MGHRA, CDR2 YSYEKL. This CDR3 has 16 amino acids. With V trimmed by 1 base and J by 5 bases, 8 bases remained unmatched. The DNA of the CDR3 is TGCGCCAGCAGCCAAGTCGCGGGACAGTTTTATCAGCCCCAGCATTTT. As protein: CASSQVAGQFYQPQHF.

The genes are TRBV7-3 and TRBJ2-1; TRBD2 aligns across 11 bases. The CDR3 is 15 amino acids. Germline V gene sequence: CDR1 SGHTA, CDR2 FQGTGA. The V gene end was trimmed by 5 bases and the J gene end by 4 bases; junction bases not matched to a gene: 4. CDR3 nucleotide sequence: TGTGCCAGCAGCCCGACTAGCGGGACGTACAATGAGCAGTTCTTC. It is translated as CASSPTSGTYNEQFF.

This chain uses TRBV3-1 (or the pseudogene TRBV3-2) with TRBJ2-1, with a weak D call TRBD2 (5 bases). CDR1 and CDR2 (germline): LGHDT, YNNKEL (reference sequence). The CDR3 contains 12 residues. The V end lost 4 bases, the J end lost 10 bases, and 11 bases lay between the germline ends. The CDR3 nucleotides read TGTGCCAGCAGCCCGCCTAGCTCCGAGCAGTTCTTC. Translation gives CASSPPSSEQFF.

The chain uses TRBV6-4 and TRBJ2-7, with 7 bases fitting TRBD1. The J segment lost 1 base and the V segment lost 9 bases, leaving 0 bases of the junction unmatched. The germline V gene has CDR1 MRHNA and CDR2 SNTAGT. This CDR3 comprises 11 residues. The CDR3 region has the DNA TGTGCCAGGACAGGGTCCTACGAGCAGTACTTC. It is translated as CARTGSYEQYF.

Of note for this clone: Mismatch with germline at one junction end may stem from a read error. In DNA, the CDR3 is TGTACCAGCGGGGACAGGAGTAATGAAAAACTGTTTTTT. It codes for CTSGDRSNEKLFF. V gene TRBV28 combines with J gene TRBJ1-4; 8 bases match TRBD1. The germline CDR1 and CDR2 sequences are MDHEN and SYDVKM. There are 13 residues in the CDR3.

There are many counts of this clone. The V gene is TRBV7-8, the J gene TRBJ2-4, with 7 nucleotides matching TRBD1. The trim removed 5 bases at V and 1 base at J, leaving 5 bases unmatched. CDR1 is SGHVS and CDR2 is FQNEAQ in the germline V gene. The CDR3 runs 15 residues. The CDR3 nucleotides are TGTGCCAGCAGCCCGGAGACAGGGGCCAAAAACATTCAGTACTTC. Protein: CASSPETGAKNIQYF.

This chain links TRBV19 with TRBJ2-1, with D unclear. The CDR3 covers 15 residues. Per the germline V gene, CDR1 is LNHDA and CDR2 is SQIVND (reference sequence). V lost 2 bases and J 1 base, leaving 9 bases between the germline ends. CDR3 amino acids: CASSIKGESYNEQFF. The CDR3 DNA reads as TGTGCCAGTAGTATAAAAGGCGAATCCTACAATGAGCAGTTCTTC.

V usage is TRBV18 and J usage is TRBJ1-6, with 9 bases that match TRBD1. The CDR3 covers 15 residues. CDR1 and CDR2 (germline): KGHSH, LQKENI. J gave up 7 bases and V 2 bases, and 3 bases lay outside the gene matches. In DNA form, the CDR3 reads TGTGCCAGCTCACCAACGGGACAGGGCAATTCACCCCTCCACTTT. Protein sequence: CASSPTGQGNSPLHF.

This clone was detected once. This chain uses TRBV27 with TRBJ1-5; D not resolved. Germline lookup yields CDR1 MNHEY and CDR2 SMNVEV (reference sequence). V lost 2 bases, J lost 4 bases, and 6 bases lay in between. The CDR3 is 13 residues long. CDR3 residues: CASSLRENQPQHF. In nucleotides, the CDR3 is TGTGCCAGCAGTTTAAGGGAAAATCAGCCCCAGCATTTT.

The V call is TRBV6-2 or TRBV6-3, the J call TRBJ2-4; 10 positions agree with TRBD2. The CDR3 has 15 residues. V shed 2 bases, J shed 8 bases, and the junction held 6 bases outside the gene matches. Germline V gene data show CDR1 as MNHEY and CDR2 as SVGEGT. CDR3 nucleotide sequence: TGTGCCAGCAGTTACGGGGCTAGCGGGAGTGACATTCAGTACTTC. This codes for CASSYGASGSDIQYF.

This clone appeared once. V is TRBV12-3 or TRBV12-4 and J is TRBJ1-5, with D perhaps matching TRBD1 (5 bases). V was trimmed by 3 bases and J by 6 bases, leaving 6 bases between them. The CDR3 totals 12 residues. CDR3 protein: CASSLGLQPQHF. DNA for the CDR3: TGTGCCAGCAGTTTGGGACTTCAGCCCCAGCATTTT.